This entry describes one T cell receptor (beta chain). The target of this receptor is not known. Within one base of it there is no much larger clone, and no base qualities were kept. TCR CDR3 regions were amplified from genomic DNA by multiplex PCR using the deep immunoSEQ assay. Genomic DNA extracted from each cell subset was distributed evenly over all wells of several immunoSEQ 96-well plates, and each plate served as one replicate. For sorted subsets, approximately 190 ng genomic DNA, equal to approximately 30,000 T cell genomes, was loaded into each replicate PCR. Purified libraries were measured with a Qubit 3.0 fluorometer, size-checked on a Bioanalyzer 2100, and measured again with the KAPA Library Quantification kit. Every immunoSEQ 96-well plate was sequenced on a separate single-read 150-cycle Illumina NextSeq 550 flow cell. The study's own analysis went as follows. The immunoSEQ output contained only junctional sequences without quality scores, so filtering could not match that applied to full-length reads. To assign V/J genes and CDR3, sequences were annotated against IMGT germline references using PyIR, a Python wrapper for IgBLAST v1.9. Reads with weak V/J assignments (E-value above 1e-6), missing CDR3, stop codons, out-of-frame junctions, or ambiguous translated residues were removed. V3J clonotypes were defined as sequences sharing an identical inferred V gene, J gene, and CDR3 amino acid sequence. Percentage overlap between repertoires was computed as shared unique clonotypes divided by the size of the smaller repertoire. Repertoire richness was assessed with RTK rarefaction, the Chao1 estimator, and Recon v2.1 estimates of unobserved clonotypes. For all TCRbeta clonotypes obtained by the gDNA method from a few donors, generation probabilities were computed with OLGA. In its TCRdb copy, this immuneACCESS table keeps in-frame sequences only and misses some clones. Where compared with another copy, unresolved V genes explain less than half of these, and the others have no known cause. V, J and clone size were drawn from that table, and D and trimming were deduced from the DNA. The sample table lists a few million clones, 85% to 95% of them with a count of one. About 1.7% of the sample is held by the ten biggest clonotypes.

Trimming costs V 1 base and J 2 bases, and their ends lie 11 bases apart. Measured from the cysteine to the phenylalanine, the CDR3 is 15 residues long. The sequence is cut down to CDR3 DNA, 45 bases in frame from base 1. The germline V gene sets CDR1 to MGHRA and CDR2 to YSYEKL. The data were obtained in a study of shared clonotypes between healthy human individuals (TCRdb year 2020). In the study overall: A couple of women and a few men aged 18 to 49 years were included in the cohort. For each donor, three plates each were used for CD4 naive and CD4 memory, two plates were used for CD8 naive, and one plate was used for CD8 memory. To estimate repertoire size and how much clonotype sharing occurs between individuals, the study deeply sequenced the blood TCR repertoires of roughly 5 healthy adults. Libraries were prepared and TCR repertoires were sequenced by different laboratories using diverse techniques, in order to increase sequencing depth and limit assay-specific biases. Each donor's leukapheresis produced roughly between roughly 0.85 and 9.5 billion PBMCs. Study-wide conclusions, independent of this receptor: Rarefaction of sorted-subset datasets indicated incomplete sequencing despite the large sequencing depth. Clonotypes shared by all four sorted-subset donors showed higher generation probabilities than non-shared clonotypes. Based on pairwise subsampling, the degree of clonotype sharing among donors was expected to be affected by sequencing depth. Sampling was restricted to blood, and TCR repertoires in tissue are likely to differ from TCR repertoires in blood. Naive subsets generally had larger estimated clonotype richness than memory subsets did. Sharing across several donors was observed for about 5% of naive CD4, 3.5% of naive CD8, 2.3% of memory CD4, and roughly 0.4% of memory CD8 clonotypes. The genetic and exposure-history diversity represented was limited by the small number of donors.

CD8 naive samples consisted of CD45RO-negative cells that were positively selected for CCR7, yielding a CD45RA+CCR7+ population without TemRA cells. Healthy HIV-negative adults with no recently reported acute infections or vaccinations were included as donors. All donors were Caucasian adults living in Nashville, Tennessee, USA. After blood collection by leukapheresis, PBMCs were isolated using Ficoll-Histopaque density gradient centrifugation and then cryopreserved in the vapor phase of liquid nitrogen. Analytical flow cytometry was used to check the purity and quantity of each magnetically sorted T cell population. Genomic DNA was isolated from every sorted fraction and measured by UV absorbance on a Nanodrop 2000c.

This receptor was identified in a man aged 18 to 29 in good health. Some clones in this sample may be carry-over from other donors' samples. The sequencing input was naive CD8+ T cells from PBMCs. The cell subset or site label corresponds to: CD45RA+CCR7+. The rearrangement combines TRBV4-1 with TRBJ1-2; the D region possibly corresponds to TRBD1 (5 bases align). The CDR3 is CASSQVGGGNYGYTF. The sequenced DNA is TGCGCCAGCAGCCAAGTTGGGGGTGGGAACTATGGCTACACCTTC.